Presented here are 19 T cell receptor beta chains from one specimen sequenced in a study of blood T cell repertoires in COVID-19. This table comes from immunoSEQ multiplex PCR, and its TCRdb copy is limited to in-frame clones, with some not included. Seen here are a few hundred thousand clones, about 91% observed once, and the top ten hold 5.5% to 8.5%. Sequences were obtained from peripheral blood. Receptors were obtained from a woman between 25 and 40 years old who had recovered from COVID-19.

The rearrangement links TRBV5-1 to TRBJ2-5; no firm D call. Between the trimmed V and J ends, which lost 6 bases and 4 bases, there was a span of 7 bases. The germline V gene encodes CDR1 SGHRS and CDR2 YFSETQ. This CDR3 is 11 amino acids long. The CDR3 DNA reads TGCGCCAGCAAAGAGAGAGAGACCCAGTACTTC. Amino acid sequence: CASKERETQYF.

This clone was detected only once. J is TRBJ1-2 and V is TRBV2, with 7 bases that match TRBD1. The CDR3 sequence is 15 residues long. The V gene end was trimmed by 1 base and the J gene end by 3 bases; junction bases not matched to a gene: 5. Germline V gives CDR1 SNHLY, CDR2 FYNNEI. CDR3 loop: CASSEEGAGYYGYTF. The DNA of the CDR3 is TGTGCCAGCAGTGAAGAGGGGGCGGGTTACTATGGCTACACCTTC.

V and J are TRBV15 and TRBJ2-3; perhaps TRBD1 as D (6 bases). CDR1 LNHNV and CDR2 YYDKDF come from the germline V gene (reference sequence). This CDR3 is 16 amino acids long. V shed 5 bases and J shed 0 bases, with 15 bases lying between them. CDR3 nucleotides: TGTGCCACCAGCGGGCTACAGGGTATAAGCACAGATACGCAGTATTTT. Translation: CATSGLQGISTDTQYF.

This clone was recorded a few times. The gene calls are TRBV14 and TRBJ1-2, with D unclear. The V gene lost 3 bases and the J gene lost 4 bases, with 9 bases spanning the gap. Germline CDR1 SGHDN, CDR2 FVKESK. CDR3 length: 13 residues. This CDR3 is CASSHRTFYGYTF. Written as DNA, the CDR3 is TGTGCCAGCAGCCATCGGACTTTCTATGGCTACACCTTC.

The V call is TRBV4-2, the J call TRBJ1-3; 8 bases map to TRBD1. The CDR3 runs 17 residues. CDR1 LGHNA and CDR2 YNFKEQ come from the germline V gene. The V and J ends lost 0 bases and 0 bases, in that order; junction bases with no gene match: 4. CDR3 DNA: TGTGCCAGCAGCCAAGATTCAGGGGGCGCCTCTGGAAACACCATATATTTT. Protein product: CASSQDSGGASGNTIYF.

The V gene is TRBV15, the J gene TRBJ2-7; 8 nucleotides match TRBD2. V trimming: 5 bases; J trimming: 0 bases; junction bases outside the gene matches: 6. Germline V lookup: CDR1 LNHNV, CDR2 YYDKDF (reference sequence). CDR3 size: 15 residues. The CDR3 here is CATSPGGGHSYEQYF. The CDR3 DNA is TGTGCCACCAGCCCCGGGGGGGGGCACTCCTACGAGCAGTACTTC. Variable domain in full (rest from reference TRBV15 and TRBJ2-7): DAMVIQNPRYQVTQFGKPVTLSCSQTLNHNVMYWYQQKSSQAPKLLFHYYDKDFNNEADTPDNFQSRRPNTSFCFLDIRSPGLGDTAMYLCATSPGGGHSYEQYFGPGTRLTVT.

The count of this clone is one. This sequence joins TRBV6-5 and TRBJ2-7, with TRBD2 identical over 8 bases. This CDR3 region has 14 residues. Germline V gene sequence: CDR1 MNHEY, CDR2 SVGAGI. Trimming took 10 bases from V and 6 from J; bases not matched to a gene: 14. As DNA, the CDR3 is TGTGCCACCGCGGTTTCTAGCGGGTTAGGCGAGCAGTACTTC. This sequence encodes CATAVSSGLGEQYF.

This sequence joins TRBV6-2 or TRBV6-3 and TRBJ1-5; the match to TRBD1 covers 8 bases. J gave up 2 bases and V 6 bases, and 6 bases lay outside the gene matches. The CDR3 length is 15 residues. Germline CDR1 reads MNHEY; CDR2 reads SVGEGT. CDR3 sequence: CASSTGGAGNQPQHF. CDR3 coding DNA: TGTGCCAGCAGCACAGGGGGAGCGGGCAATCAGCCCCAGCATTTT.

The V gene is TRBV30, the J gene TRBJ2-1; D unresolved. This CDR3 region has 13 residues. Germline loops: CDR1 GTSNPN, CDR2 SVGIG (reference sequence). V lost 0 bases and J 1 base, leaving 4 bases between the germline ends. CDR3 sequence reads: CAWSVQSYNEQFF. Here the CDR3 DNA reads TGTGCCTGGAGTGTTCAATCCTACAATGAGCAGTTCTTC.

The CDR3 sequence: CSVEGVTGAGNTEAFF. The CDR3 nucleotides are TGCAGCGTTGAAGGTGTGACAGGGGCCGGGAACACTGAAGCTTTCTTT. V gene TRBV29-1 combines with J gene TRBJ1-1, with 8 bases that match TRBD1. The CDR3 contains 16 residues. Losses at the gene ends were 1 base for V and 1 base for J; bases not matched to a gene: 8. The germline gives CDR1 SQVTM, CDR2 ANQGSEA.

The chain combines TRBV9 with TRBJ2-7; D is undetermined. This CDR3 comprises 14 residues. Germline V gives CDR1 SGDLS, CDR2 YYNGEE. V lost 4 bases and J lost 2, with 13 bases in between. As DNA, the CDR3 is TGTGCCAGCAGCTATCTCCCAGAGGCCTACGAGCAGTACTTC. Translated: CASSYLPEAYEQYF.

This chain uses TRBV7-2 with TRBJ2-7, with TRBD1 identical over 7 bases. CDR1 SGHTA and CDR2 FQGNSA come from the germline V gene. This CDR3 has 15 residues. After removal of 5 bases from V and 0 bases from J, the junction contained 7 bases not matched to a gene. Here the CDR3 DNA reads TGTGCCAGCAGCCCACAGGGGTCCCACTCCTACGAGCAGTACTTC. This translates into CASSPQGSHSYEQYF.

The chain joins TRBV20-1 to TRBJ2-3, with TRBD1 matching 7 bases. Germline lookup yields CDR1 DFQATT and CDR2 SNEGSKA (reference sequence). The CDR3 consists of 14 residues. After removal of 6 bases from V and 4 bases from J, the junction contained 10 bases not matched to a gene. CDR3 coding DNA: TGCAGTGCAAGTAGGGGGCTAAGCGCAGATACGCAGTATTTT. As protein: CSASRGLSADTQYF.

The rearrangement joins TRBV10-2 to TRBJ1-4, with 9 bases identical to TRBD1. The germline gives CDR1 WSHSY, CDR2 SAAADI. The CDR3 runs to 14 residues. V dropped 8 bases and J dropped 8; count of bases not matched to a gene: 9. The CDR3 sequence: CASGYGTGNEKLFF. For the CDR3, the DNA is TGCGCCAGCGGTTACGGGACAGGGAACGAAAAACTGTTTTTT.

This clone was seen once. The rearrangement uses TRBV28 and TRBJ1-5; 8 bases are shared with TRBD1. Germline trimming cut 8 bases from V and 7 bases from J; bases unmatched to any gene: 7. The CDR3 loop spans 13 amino acids. Germline lookup yields CDR1 MDHEN and CDR2 SYDVKM. The CDR3 DNA reads TGTGCCAGCGGAACAGGGGGGAACCAGCCCCAGCATTTT. It yields the protein CASGTGGNQPQHF.

V gene TRBV27 combines with J gene TRBJ1-6; D might be TRBD1 (5 bases). Germline CDR1 and CDR2: MNHEY and SMNVEV (reference sequence). This CDR3 has 14 residues. Trimming pared 5 bases from V and 9 bases from J, leaving 14 bases between. The DNA of the CDR3 is TGTGCCAGCAGTCCGAAGGGGTTCGGTTCACCCCTCCACTTT. Translation: CASSPKGFGSPLHF.

V gene TRBV15 combines with J gene TRBJ2-7; no definite D call. The germline CDR1 and CDR2 sequences are LNHNV and YYDKDF (reference sequence). The V end was cut by 0 bases, the J end by 0 bases, with 6 bases between. This CDR3 region has 14 residues. The CDR3 region is CATSRDRPSYEQYF. The CDR3 nucleotides read TGTGCCACCAGCAGAGACAGGCCCTCCTACGAGCAGTACTTC. Full variable domain (remainder filled in from reference TRBV15 and TRBJ2-7): DAMVIQNPRYQVTQFGKPVTLSCSQTLNHNVMYWYQQKSSQAPKLLFHYYDKDFNNEADTPDNFQSRRPNTSFCFLDIRSPGLGDTAMYLCATSRDRPSYEQYFGPGTRLTVT.

The chain carries TRBV24-1 and TRBJ2-3; possibly TRBD2 for D (6 bases). Germline V gene sequence: CDR1 KGHDR, CDR2 SFDVKD. Trimming pared 3 bases from V and 5 bases from J, leaving 8 bases between. This CDR3 comprises 13 residues. CDR3 in amino acids: CATSDPGVDTQYF. DNA for the CDR3: TGTGCCACCAGTGATCCGGGAGTAGATACGCAGTATTTT.

V and J are TRBV5-5 and TRBJ1-1, with 8 bases matching TRBD1. V trimming: 0 bases; J trimming: 0 bases; junction bases outside the gene matches: 4. Germline V gene lookup returns CDR1 SGHKS and CDR2 YYEKEE (reference sequence). There are 16 residues in the CDR3. CDR3: CASSLGQGHMNTEAFF. CDR3 DNA sequence: TGTGCCAGCAGCTTGGGACAGGGGCACATGAACACTGAAGCTTTCTTT. Using reference TRBV5-5 and TRBJ1-1 for the parts outside the CDR3, the full variable domain is DAGVTQSPTHLIKTRGQQVTLRCSPISGHKSVSWYQQVLGQGPQFIFQYYEKEERGRGNFPDRFSARQFPNYSSELNVNALLLGDSALYLCASSLGQGHMNTEAFFGQGTRLTVV.